The 13 T cell receptor beta chains below all came from one sample that was sequenced in a study of blood T cell repertoires in COVID-19. Libraries were prepared by immunoSEQ multiplex PCR; TCRdb keeps only in-frame clonotypes and omits some of them. The sample records roughly 160,000 clones, approximately 90% being singletons. Specimen: peripheral blood. These receptors were taken from an older woman who had recovered from COVID-19.

The chain combines TRBV2 with TRBJ2-2; D gene ambiguous. V was trimmed by 5 bases and J by 1 base, leaving 14 bases between them. CDR3 length: 16 residues. Germline assignment: CDR1 SNHLY and CDR2 FYNNEI. The CDR3 sequence: CASSREPPLNTGELFF. Written as DNA, the CDR3 is TGTGCCAGCAGTCGTGAGCCCCCCTTGAACACCGGGGAGCTGTTTTTT.

This clone showed up many times. The chain uses TRBV5-1 and TRBJ2-6; D ambiguous. Trimming removed 0 bases from V and 3 bases from J, with 7 bases in between. The CDR3 is made up of 15 amino acids. Germline CDR1 and CDR2: SGHRS and YFSETQ. Here the CDR3 reads CASSLAPGGANVLTF. The DNA for the CDR3 is TGCGCCAGCAGCTTGGCACCCGGTGGGGCCAACGTCCTGACTTTC.

This clone was counted once. The rearrangement uses TRBV28 and TRBJ2-3; possibly TRBD1 for D (5 bases). This CDR3 has 15 amino acids. CDR1 is MDHEN, CDR2 SYDVKM, per germline. V shed 5 bases and J shed 0 bases, with 12 bases lying between them. The CDR3 here is CASSLGARSTDTQYF. Written as DNA, the CDR3 is TGTGCCAGCAGTCTTGGGGCTAGGAGCACAGATACGCAGTATTTT.

CDR3: CASSVDSNYGYTF. The DNA for the CDR3 is TGTGCCAGCAGTGTGGACAGCAACTATGGCTACACCTTC. The chain carries TRBV25-1 and TRBJ1-2; TRBD1 is a possible D gene (6 bases). CDR1 and CDR2 from the germline V gene are MGHDK and SYGVNS. With 4 bases removed from V and 2 bases from J, the gap between germline ends came to 8 bases. This CDR3 is 13 amino acids long.

The table lists this clone with a few counts. The V and J genes are TRBV2 and TRBJ1-1; D remains unclear. V lost 2 bases, J lost 1 base, and 8 bases lay in between. CDR3 length: 14 amino acids. Germline CDR1 and CDR2: SNHLY and FYNNEI. CDR3 sequence: CASSEQRRNTEAFF. The DNA for the CDR3 is TGTGCCAGCAGTGAACAGCGCAGGAACACTGAAGCTTTCTTT. The full variable domain, completed using reference TRBV2 and TRBJ1-1, is EPEVTQTPSHQVTQMGQEVILRCVPISNHLYFYWYRQILGQKVEFLVSFYNNEISEKSEIFDDQFSVERPDGSNFTLKIRSTKLEDSAMYFCASSEQRRNTEAFFGQGTRLTVV.

This chain links TRBV12-3 or TRBV12-4 with TRBJ1-1, with D unclear. The V and J ends lost 4 bases and 1 base respectively, with 7 bases between them. The CDR3 runs to 13 residues. The CDR3 coding sequence is TGTGCCAGCAGTTCGACAAGGAACACTGAAGCTTTCTTT. Amino acid sequence: CASSSTRNTEAFF.

CDR3 in DNA: TGCGCCAGCAGCTCTGAGACAGGGGTAGGCTACGAGCAGTACTTC. This translates into CASSSETGVGYEQYF. This sequence joins TRBV5-1 and TRBJ2-7; 8 bases agree with TRBD1. There are 15 residues in the CDR3. CDR1 and CDR2 from the germline V gene are SGHRS and YFSETQ. J was trimmed by 3 bases and V by 3 bases; bases with no gene match: 8.

V gene TRBV5-1 combines with J gene TRBJ1-2; D unclear. Germline values: CDR1 SGHRS, CDR2 YFSETQ. V gave up 7 bases and J gave up 8 bases, with 18 bases separating them. This CDR3 has 13 amino acids. DNA for the CDR3: TGCGCCAGCGGACTGACCCCTCGAGTCGGCTACACCTTC. Translated, it gives CASGLTPRVGYTF.

The J gene is TRBJ1-6, the V gene TRBV7-9; 7 nucleotides line up with TRBD1. Germline CDR1 reads SEHNR; CDR2 reads FQNEAQ (reference sequence). V was pared by 6 bases and J by 7 bases, with 12 bases of the junction left unmatched. This CDR3 is 16 amino acids long. The CDR3 protein is CASRKSPGTDNSPLHF. CDR3 coding DNA: TGTGCCAGCAGAAAATCTCCCGGGACAGACAATTCACCCCTCCACTTT.

V gene TRBV9 combines with J gene TRBJ2-7, with D tentatively TRBD1 (6 bases). The germline gives CDR1 SGDLS, CDR2 YYNGEE. V was shortened by 7 bases and J by 0 bases, with 17 bases between the two germline ends. CDR3 length equals 15 residues. The CDR3 DNA reads as TGTGCCAGCCAAACAGGGTCCCACCTCTCCTACGAGCAGTACTTC. It encodes CASQTGSHLSYEQYF.

The chain joins TRBV7-9 to TRBJ1-6; 7 nucleotides agree with TRBD1. Germline trimming cut 3 bases from V and 6 bases from J; bases unmatched to any gene: 2. The CDR3 has 14 residues. Germline V gene sequence: CDR1 SEHNR, CDR2 FQNEAQ (reference sequence). The CDR3: CASSFGQVNSPLHF. The CDR3 region has the DNA TGTGCCAGCAGCTTCGGACAGGTTAATTCACCCCTCCACTTT.

The chain links TRBV5-1 to TRBJ2-1; D is unresolved. V was cut by 2 bases and J by 4 bases, with 7 bases left in between. This CDR3 has 13 amino acids. Germline CDR1 is SGHRS and CDR2 is YFSETQ. CDR3 protein: CASSLEIYNEQFF. The CDR3 region has the DNA TGCGCCAGCAGCTTAGAGATATACAATGAGCAGTTCTTC.

This chain uses TRBV5-4 with TRBJ2-1; 9 bases line up with TRBD1. Germline loops: CDR1 SGHNT, CDR2 YYREEE (reference sequence). The CDR3 loop spans 15 amino acids. V shed 3 bases, J shed 3 bases, and the junction held 4 bases outside the gene matches. The CDR3 loop is CASSSGQGIYNEQFF. Here the CDR3 DNA reads TGTGCCAGCAGCTCGGGACAGGGAATCTACAATGAGCAGTTCTTC.